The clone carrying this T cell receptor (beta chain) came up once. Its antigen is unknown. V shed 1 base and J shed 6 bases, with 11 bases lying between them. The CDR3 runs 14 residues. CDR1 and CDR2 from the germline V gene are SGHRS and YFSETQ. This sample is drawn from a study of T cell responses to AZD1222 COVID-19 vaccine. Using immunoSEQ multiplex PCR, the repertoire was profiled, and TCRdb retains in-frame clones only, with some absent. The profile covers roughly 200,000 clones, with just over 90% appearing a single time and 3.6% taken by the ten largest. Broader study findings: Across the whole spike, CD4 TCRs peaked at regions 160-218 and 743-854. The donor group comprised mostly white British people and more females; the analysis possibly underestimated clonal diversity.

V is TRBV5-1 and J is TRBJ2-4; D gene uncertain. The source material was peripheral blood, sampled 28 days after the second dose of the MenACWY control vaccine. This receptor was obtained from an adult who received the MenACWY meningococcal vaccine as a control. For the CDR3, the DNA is TGCGCCAGCAGCTTGACCCCTGGCCGAAACATTCAGTACTTC. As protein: CASSLTPGRNIQYF.